Presented here are 31 T cell receptor beta chains from one specimen sequenced in a study of OX40 agonist ivuxolimab in advanced cancers. The protocol was immunoSEQ multiplex PCR, while the TCRdb copy is restricted to in-frame clones and leaves out a portion. Of around 94,000 clones in the sample, under 85% were seen once. The sequencing here drew on CD4+ or CD8+ T cells sorted from blood, taken in a trial of the OX40 agonist ivuxolimab. These receptors came from an adult with an advanced solid tumor such as melanoma, head and neck, liver or kidney cancer.

The chain carries TRBV28 and TRBJ2-7; 7 bases match TRBD1. This CDR3 region has 13 residues. V gave up 5 bases and J gave up 1 base; unmatched junction bases: 2. Germline V gives CDR1 MDHEN, CDR2 SYDVKM. In nucleotides, the CDR3 is TGTGCCAGCAGTAGGACAGGTTCCTACGAGCAGTACTTC. Protein product: CASSRTGSYEQYF.

The count of this clone is one. The chain recombines TRBV18 with TRBJ2-7, with 8 bases matching TRBD1. Germline CDR1 and CDR2: KGHSH and LQKENI. The V segment lost 2 bases and the J segment 4 bases; nucleotides outside the gene matches: 4. The CDR3 consists of 14 residues. CDR3 nucleotide sequence: TGTGCCAGCTCACCATCAGGGGGCGCTTACGAGCAGTACTTC. It yields the protein CASSPSGGAYEQYF. The whole variable domain, remainder taken from reference TRBV18 and TRBJ2-7, is NAGVMQNPRHLVRRRGQEARLRCSPMKGHSHVYWYRQLPEEGLKFMVYLQKENIIDESGMPKERFSAEFPKEGPSILRIQQVVRGDSAAYFCASSPSGGAYEQYFGPGTRLTVT.

The CDR3 loop is CASSLSWEVPYEQYF. The CDR3 DNA follows: TGTGCCAGCAGCTTGAGTTGGGAGGTCCCCTACGAGCAGTACTTC. The chain has TRBV7-9 and TRBJ2-7; a weak D match, TRBD2 (6 bases). Germline V gene sequence: CDR1 SEHNR, CDR2 FQNEAQ (reference sequence). The V end was cut by 3 bases, the J end by 2 bases, with 14 bases between. This CDR3 is 15 amino acids long.

The chain has TRBV18 and TRBJ2-1; unclear D gene. CDR1 is KGHSH, CDR2 LQKENI, per germline. The CDR3 sequence is 12 residues long. With 4 bases removed from V and 8 bases from J, the gap between germline ends came to 9 bases. CDR3 sequence: CASSLTLDEQFF. CDR3 DNA: TGTGCCAGCTCACTGACCCTCGATGAGCAGTTCTTC.

V usage is TRBV5-4 and J usage is TRBJ1-3; perhaps TRBD1 as D (5 bases). The CDR3 spans 16 residues. Trimming stripped 5 bases from V and 2 bases from J, with 17 bases between. CDR1 and CDR2 (germline): SGHNT, YYREEE (reference sequence). CDR3 DNA sequence: TGTGCCAGCAGTGACGAACCGACAGCCACTGGAAACACCATATATTTT. Translated, it gives CASSDEPTATGNTIYF.

V usage is TRBV7-9 and J usage is TRBJ2-5; 7 bases map to TRBD2. This CDR3 spans 14 amino acids. Germline assignment: CDR1 SEHNR and CDR2 FQNEAQ (reference sequence). V trimming: 3 bases; J trimming: 3 bases; junction bases outside the gene matches: 4. The CDR3 DNA follows: TGTGCCAGCAGCTTCGGCGGGAGTGAAGAGACCCAGTACTTC. Amino acid sequence: CASSFGGSEETQYF.

The V call is TRBV4-1, the J call TRBJ1-4, with a tentative D call TRBD1 (5 bases). V was pared by 4 bases and J by 8 bases, with 11 bases between. Germline V lookup: CDR1 MGHRA, CDR2 YSYEKL. The CDR3 contains 13 residues. This CDR3 is CASSPGTGEKLFF. CDR3 in DNA: TGCGCCAGCAGCCCCGGGACGGGAGAAAAACTGTTTTTT.

V gene TRBV28 combines with J gene TRBJ2-1; D is possibly TRBD1 (5 bases). With 1 base removed from V and 8 bases from J, the gap between germline ends came to 12 bases. The CDR3 sequence is 14 residues long. Germline V gene lookup returns CDR1 MDHEN and CDR2 SYDVKM. CDR3 region: CASSLSQAVDEQFF. Here the CDR3 DNA reads TGTGCCAGCAGTTTATCACAGGCGGTCGATGAGCAGTTCTTC.

This chain links TRBV6-1 with TRBJ1-5, with 9 bases lining up with TRBD1. CDR1 MNHNS and CDR2 SASEGT come from the germline V gene. The CDR3 runs 15 residues. After removal of 2 bases from V and 6 bases from J, the junction contained 5 bases not matched to a gene. In DNA, the CDR3 is TGTGCCAGCAGTGAAACAGGGGGCGCGGGTCAGCCCCAGCATTTT. Its protein product is CASSETGGAGQPQHF.

The chain combines TRBV20-1 with TRBJ1-4; no definite D call. This CDR3 has 11 amino acids. Per the germline V gene, CDR1 is DFQATT and CDR2 is SNEGSKA (reference sequence). V lost 5 bases, J lost 5 bases, and 6 bases lay in between. CDR3 in DNA: TGCAGTGCTTCAATCAATGAAAAACTGTTTTTT. Protein product: CSASINEKLFF.

This chain connects TRBV28 to TRBJ2-7; 9 nucleotides align to TRBD1. Trimming removed 6 bases from V and 4 bases from J; junction bases left unmatched: 10. The CDR3 has 15 residues. Looked up from germline, CDR1 is MDHEN and CDR2 is SYDVKM. Here the CDR3 reads CASRDDRDRVYEQYF. CDR3 sequence (DNA): TGTGCCAGCAGGGACGACCGGGACAGGGTGTACGAGCAGTACTTC.

The chain links TRBV7-6 to TRBJ2-1; 8 nucleotides match TRBD1. V shed 0 bases and J 4 bases; nucleotides not matched to a gene: 2. The CDR3 spans 15 residues. CDR1 is SGHVS, CDR2 FNYEAQ, per germline. The CDR3 loop reads CASSLARTGYNEQFF. DNA of the CDR3: TGTGCCAGCAGCTTAGCGCGGACAGGGTACAATGAGCAGTTCTTC.

V usage is TRBV19 and J usage is TRBJ1-6, with 12 bases matching TRBD1. V dropped 5 bases and J dropped 14; count of bases not matched to a gene: 10. The CDR3 runs to 15 residues. Germline V gene lookup returns CDR1 LNHDA and CDR2 SQIVND (reference sequence). CDR3 amino acids: CASSSWGTGGITLHF. The CDR3, as DNA: TGTGCCAGTAGTTCCTGGGGGACAGGGGGCATAACCCTCCACTTT.

The chain links TRBV2 to TRBJ2-1; 10 bases line up with TRBD2. The trim removed 6 bases at V and 3 bases at J, leaving 8 bases unmatched. Germline-derived CDR1 and CDR2 are SNHLY and FYNNEI. This CDR3 has 16 residues. As DNA, the CDR3 is TGTGCCAGCAGAGATACTAGCGGGGACAACTACAATGAGCAGTTCTTC. It codes for CASRDTSGDNYNEQFF.

The rearrangement joins TRBV11-2 to TRBJ2-3; D ambiguous. CDR3 length: 14 residues. V gave up 5 bases and J gave up 4 bases, with 13 bases separating them. Germline CDR1 reads SGHAT; CDR2 reads FQNNGV. The chain's CDR3 is CASSRLDGPDTQYF. The CDR3 DNA is TGTGCCAGCAGCCGCCTGGACGGCCCAGATACGCAGTATTTT.

The chain recombines TRBV4-3 with TRBJ2-1; TRBD2 agrees at 7 bases. V dropped 0 bases and J dropped 4; count of bases not matched to a gene: 6. From germline, CDR1 is LGHNA and CDR2 YSLEER. The CDR3 is 16 amino acids. The CDR3 bases are TGCGCCAGCAGCCAAGATATAAGACTAGCTTACAATGAGCAGTTCTTC. It codes for CASSQDIRLAYNEQFF.

This clone was found once. The V call is TRBV11-3, the J call TRBJ2-7; weak D call: TRBD2 (5 bases). The ends were cut back, 0 bases at V and 2 bases at J, with 11 bases in the middle. The CDR3 spans 15 residues. Germline CDR1 and CDR2: SGHNT and YENEEA. CDR3 DNA: TGTGCCAGCAGCTTAGATTCCTACGGGACCTACGAGCAGTACTTC. Translation: CASSLDSYGTYEQYF.

V usage is TRBV6-5 and J usage is TRBJ1-5; 10 nucleotides match TRBD1. This CDR3 contains 14 residues. V lost 4 bases to trimming and J lost 6 bases; unmatched junction nucleotides: 3. Germline CDR1 is MNHEY and CDR2 is SVGAGI. The CDR3 DNA is TGTGCCAGCAGTTCCCGGGACAGGGGTCAGCCCCAGCATTTT. It specifies CASSSRDRGQPQHF.

J is TRBJ2-2 and V is TRBV7-2, with D perhaps matching TRBD1 (5 bases). The CDR3 sequence is 16 residues long. V lost 3 bases and J lost 3, with 14 bases in between. The germline gives CDR1 SGHTA, CDR2 FQGNSA. The CDR3 DNA is TGTGCCAGCAGCTTTTGGAGCAGGGCGGACACCGGGGAGCTGTTTTTT. Amino acid sequence: CASSFWSRADTGELFF.

The chain uses TRBV19 and TRBJ2-1, with 10 bases lining up with TRBD2. CDR1 is LNHDA, CDR2 SQIVND, per germline (reference sequence). The CDR3 sequence is 15 residues long. J was trimmed by 4 bases and V by 5 bases; bases with no gene match: 5. CDR3 in amino acids: CASSAGLADYNEQFF. In DNA, the CDR3 is TGTGCCAGTAGTGCTGGACTAGCGGATTACAATGAGCAGTTCTTC. The full variable domain, rest sourced from reference TRBV19 and TRBJ2-1, is DGGITQSPKYLFRKEGQNVTLSCEQNLNHDAMYWYRQDPGQGLRLIYYSQIVNDFQKGDIAEGYSVSREKKESFPLTVTSAQKNPTAFYLCASSAGLADYNEQFFGPGTRLTVL.

On this clone itself: It is unclear where the CDR3 begins or ends on the DNA, so no DNA is shown, and the CDR3 is as TCRdb lists it. The V and J genes are TRBV21-1 and TRBJ1-1; the table calls TRBD1, which could not be checked here. TRBV21-1 is shown as a pseudogene. The CDR3 extends over 15 residues, inclusive of both ends. CDR3 protein: CASSKVAGGNTEAFF.

The rearrangement joins TRBV13 to TRBJ2-1; TRBD1 or TRBD2 may be the D gene (5 bases each). CDR3 length: 16 amino acids. Trimming removed 4 bases from V and 7 bases from J, with 20 bases in between. Per the germline V gene, CDR1 is PRHDT and CDR2 is FYEKMQ (reference sequence). The CDR3, as DNA: TGTGCCAGCAGCTCCCGAGGGGAGTTCAAATTTAATGAGCAGTTCTTC. It codes for CASSSRGEFKFNEQFF.

CDR3 region: CASRQGERVTEAFF. CDR3 DNA sequence: TGTGCCAGCAGACAGGGTGAAAGAGTCACTGAAGCTTTCTTT. This chain connects TRBV19 to TRBJ1-1; the match to TRBD1 covers 7 bases. CDR1 LNHDA and CDR2 SQIVND come from the germline V gene (reference sequence). The CDR3 extends over 14 amino acids. V dropped 9 bases and J dropped 4; count of bases not matched to a gene: 11.

J is TRBJ2-5 and V is TRBV10-3; possible D gene TRBD1, 6 bases. V dropped 2 bases and J dropped 5 bases, with 12 bases sitting between them. Germline V gene data show CDR1 as ENHRY and CDR2 as SYGVKD. The CDR3 length is 14 residues. The CDR3 region has the DNA TGTGCCATCAGTGAGAGACAGGTCGGGGAGACCCAGTACTTC. It translates to CAISERQVGETQYF.

V gene TRBV28 combines with J gene TRBJ1-5; possibly TRBD1 for D (6 bases). The CDR3 loop spans 15 amino acids. Trimming stripped 5 bases from V and 1 base from J, with 12 bases between. From germline, CDR1 is MDHEN and CDR2 SYDVKM. CDR3: CASSPRTVSNQPQHF. Written as DNA, the CDR3 is TGTGCCAGCAGTCCCCGGACAGTGAGCAATCAGCCCCAGCATTTT. Full variable domain (outside the CDR3, taken from reference TRBV28 and TRBJ1-5): DVKVTQSSRYLVKRTGEKVFLECVQDMDHENMFWYRQDPGLGLRLIYFSYDVKMKEKGDIPEGYSVSREKKERFSLILESASTNQTSMYLCASSPRTVSNQPQHFGDGTRLSIL.

This chain connects TRBV7-2 to TRBJ2-7, with 12 bases fitting TRBD2. Losses at the gene ends were 1 base for V and 3 bases for J; bases not matched to a gene: 1. The CDR3 has 15 amino acids. The germline gives CDR1 SGHTA, CDR2 FQGNSA. The CDR3 DNA reads TGTGCCAGCAGCTTAGGGACTAGCGGGATCTACGAGCAGTACTTC. Its protein product is CASSLGTSGIYEQYF.

The rearrangement uses TRBV7-9 and TRBJ2-7; D gene ambiguous. Trimming stripped 4 bases from V and 12 bases from J, with 16 bases between. Germline V gives CDR1 SEHNR, CDR2 FQNEAQ (reference sequence). This CDR3 comprises 12 residues. CDR3 in DNA: TGTGCCAGCAGCTCGGGTCCCTCGTTAGCGTACTTC. This codes for CASSSGPSLAYF.

The rearrangement uses TRBV4-1 and TRBJ1-1; unclear D gene. Germline CDR1 reads MGHRA; CDR2 reads YSYEKL. V was clipped by 5 bases and J by 0 bases, with 10 bases between them. CDR3 length equals 14 residues. CDR3 region: CASSKPYMNTEAFF. The DNA for the CDR3 is TGCGCCAGCAGCAAACCTTACATGAACACTGAAGCTTTCTTT.

The gene calls are TRBV5-1 and TRBJ2-2; tentatively, D is TRBD1 (6 bases). V was trimmed by 2 bases and J by 4 bases, leaving 9 bases between them. Germline CDR1 SGHRS, CDR2 YFSETQ. This CDR3 spans 14 amino acids. The CDR3 region is CASSLGGSTGELFF. The CDR3, as DNA: TGCGCCAGCAGCTTAGGGGGATCCACCGGGGAGCTGTTTTTT.

J is TRBJ2-3 and V is TRBV7-2, with D possibly TRBD2 on 5 matching bases. The CDR3 is 11 amino acids. V lost 5 bases, J lost 7 bases, and 7 bases lay in between. Germline assignment: CDR1 SGHTA and CDR2 FQGNSA. The CDR3 DNA sequence: TGTGCCAGCAGCCCCGGGAATACGCAGTATTTT. Translated: CASSPGNTQYF.

The chain links TRBV7-9 to TRBJ1-3; 7 bases are shared with TRBD1. CDR1 and CDR2 (germline): SEHNR, FQNEAQ (reference sequence). Trimming removed 5 bases from V and 0 bases from J; junction bases left unmatched: 10. This CDR3 has 17 amino acids. CDR3 protein: CASSPRQGLSSGNTIYF. CDR3 sequence (DNA): TGTGCCAGCAGCCCTAGACAGGGCTTAAGCTCTGGAAACACCATATATTTT.